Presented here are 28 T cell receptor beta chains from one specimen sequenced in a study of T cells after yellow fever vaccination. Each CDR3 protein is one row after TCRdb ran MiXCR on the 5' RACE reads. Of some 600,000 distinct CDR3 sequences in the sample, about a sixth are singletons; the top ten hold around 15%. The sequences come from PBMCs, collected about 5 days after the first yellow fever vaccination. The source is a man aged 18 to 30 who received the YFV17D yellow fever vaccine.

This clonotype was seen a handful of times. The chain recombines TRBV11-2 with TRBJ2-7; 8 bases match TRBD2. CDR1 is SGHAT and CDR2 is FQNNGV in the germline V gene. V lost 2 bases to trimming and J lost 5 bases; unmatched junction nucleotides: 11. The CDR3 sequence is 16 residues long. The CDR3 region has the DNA TGTGCCAGCAGCTTAAAACGGCTAGCGGGCCCCCACGAGCAGTACGTC. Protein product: CASSLKRLAGPHEQYV.

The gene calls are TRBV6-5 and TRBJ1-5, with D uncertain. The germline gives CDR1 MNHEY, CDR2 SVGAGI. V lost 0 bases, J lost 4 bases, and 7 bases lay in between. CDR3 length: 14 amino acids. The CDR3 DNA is TGTGCCAGCAGTTACTCGACGGTTAATCAGCCCCAGCATTTT. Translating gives CASSYSTVNQPQHF.

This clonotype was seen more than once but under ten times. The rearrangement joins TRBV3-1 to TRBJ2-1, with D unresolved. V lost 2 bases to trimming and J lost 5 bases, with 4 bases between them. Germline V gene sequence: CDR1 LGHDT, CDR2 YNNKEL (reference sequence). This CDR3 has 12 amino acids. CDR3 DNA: TGTGCCAGCAGCCAACTGCACAATGAGCAGTTCTTC. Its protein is CASSQLHNEQFF.

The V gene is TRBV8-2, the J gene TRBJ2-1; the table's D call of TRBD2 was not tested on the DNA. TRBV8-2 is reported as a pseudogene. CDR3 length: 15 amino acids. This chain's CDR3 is CASGPGLAGYNEQFF. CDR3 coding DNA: TGTGCCAGCGGCCCTGGACTAGCCGGGTACAATGAGCAGTTCTTC.

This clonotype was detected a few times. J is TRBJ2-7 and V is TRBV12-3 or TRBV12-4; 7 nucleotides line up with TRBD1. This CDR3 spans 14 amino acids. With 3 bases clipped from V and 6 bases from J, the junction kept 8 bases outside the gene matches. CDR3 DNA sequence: TGTGCCAGCAGTTTGTTGGGACAGCTGGGCGAGCAGTACTTC. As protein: CASSLLGQLGEQYF.

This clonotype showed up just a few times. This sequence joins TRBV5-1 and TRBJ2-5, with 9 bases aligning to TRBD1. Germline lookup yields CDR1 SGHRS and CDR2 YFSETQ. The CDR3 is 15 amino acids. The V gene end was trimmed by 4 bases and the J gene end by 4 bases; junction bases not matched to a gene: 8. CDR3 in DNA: TGCGCCAGCAGCACCGGGACAGGGAGGATAGAGACCCAGTACTTC. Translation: CASSTGTGRIETQYF.

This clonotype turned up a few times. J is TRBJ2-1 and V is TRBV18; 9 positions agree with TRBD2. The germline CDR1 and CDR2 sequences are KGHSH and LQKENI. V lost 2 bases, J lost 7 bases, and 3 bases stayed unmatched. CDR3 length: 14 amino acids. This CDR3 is CASSPSAGGNEQFF. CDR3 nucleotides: TGTGCCAGCTCACCATCAGCGGGGGGTAATGAGCAGTTCTTC.

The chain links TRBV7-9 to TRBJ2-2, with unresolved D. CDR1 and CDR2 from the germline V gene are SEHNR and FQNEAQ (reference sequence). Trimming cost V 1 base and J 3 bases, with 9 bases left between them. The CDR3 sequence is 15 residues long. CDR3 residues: CASSLVRADTGELFF. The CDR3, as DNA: TGTGCCAGCAGCTTAGTCCGCGCGGACACCGGGGAGCTGTTTTTT.

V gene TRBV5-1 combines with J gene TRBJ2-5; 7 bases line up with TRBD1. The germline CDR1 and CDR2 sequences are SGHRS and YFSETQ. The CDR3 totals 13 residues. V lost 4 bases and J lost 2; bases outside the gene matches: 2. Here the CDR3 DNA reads TGCGCCAGCAGCATACAGGGGCAAGAGACCCAGTACTTC. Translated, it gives CASSIQGQETQYF.

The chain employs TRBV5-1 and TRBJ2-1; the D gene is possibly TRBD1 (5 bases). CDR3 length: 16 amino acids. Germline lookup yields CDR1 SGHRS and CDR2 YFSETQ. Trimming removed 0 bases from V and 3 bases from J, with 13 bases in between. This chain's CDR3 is CASSLGGSPIYNEQFF. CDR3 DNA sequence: TGCGCCAGCAGCTTGGGGGGCAGCCCAATCTACAATGAGCAGTTCTTC. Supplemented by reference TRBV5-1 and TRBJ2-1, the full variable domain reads KAGVTQTPRYLIKTRGQQVTLSCSPISGHRSVSWYQQTPGQGLQFLFEYFSETQRNKGNFPGRFSGRQFSNSRSEMNVSTLELGDSALYLCASSLGGSPIYNEQFFGPGTRLTVL.

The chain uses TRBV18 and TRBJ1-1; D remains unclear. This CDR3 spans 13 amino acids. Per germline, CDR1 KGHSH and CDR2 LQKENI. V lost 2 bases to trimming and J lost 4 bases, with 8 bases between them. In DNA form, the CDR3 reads TGTGCCAGCTCACCAGGGAGGAGCACTGAAGCTTTCTTT. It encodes CASSPGRSTEAFF.

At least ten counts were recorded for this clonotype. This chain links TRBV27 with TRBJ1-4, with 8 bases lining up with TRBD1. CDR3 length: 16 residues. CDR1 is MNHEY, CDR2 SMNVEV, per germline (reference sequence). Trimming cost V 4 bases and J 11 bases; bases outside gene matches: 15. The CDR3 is CASSSTLLGTGQKLFF. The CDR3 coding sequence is TGTGCCAGCAGTTCCACCCTTCTGGGGACAGGTCAGAAACTGTTTTTT.

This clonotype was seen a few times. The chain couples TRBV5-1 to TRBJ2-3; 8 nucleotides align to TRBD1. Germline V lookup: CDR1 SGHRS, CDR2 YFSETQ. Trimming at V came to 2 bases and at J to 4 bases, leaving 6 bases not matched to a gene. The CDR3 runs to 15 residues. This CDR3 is CASSFFQGASDTQYF. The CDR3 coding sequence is TGCGCCAGCAGCTTTTTCCAGGGGGCCTCAGATACGCAGTATTTT. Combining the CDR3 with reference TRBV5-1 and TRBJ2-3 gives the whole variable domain KAGVTQTPRYLIKTRGQQVTLSCSPISGHRSVSWYQQTPGQGLQFLFEYFSETQRNKGNFPGRFSGRQFSNSRSEMNVSTLELGDSALYLCASSFFQGASDTQYFGPGTRLTVL.

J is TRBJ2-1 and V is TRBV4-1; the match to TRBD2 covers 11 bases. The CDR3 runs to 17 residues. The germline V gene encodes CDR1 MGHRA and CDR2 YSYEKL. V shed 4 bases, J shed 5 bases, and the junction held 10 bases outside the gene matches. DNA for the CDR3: TGCGCCAGCAGCCTATGGTCCGGGACTAGCGGTAACAATGAGCAGTTCTTC. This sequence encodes CASSLWSGTSGNNEQFF.

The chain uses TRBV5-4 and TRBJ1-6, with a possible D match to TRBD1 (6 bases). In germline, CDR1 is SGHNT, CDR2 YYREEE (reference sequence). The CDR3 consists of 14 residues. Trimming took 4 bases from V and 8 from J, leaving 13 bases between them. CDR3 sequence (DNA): TGTGCCAGCAGCGGGGGGGCAGGGGATTCACCCCTCCACTTT. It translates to CASSGGAGDSPLHF.

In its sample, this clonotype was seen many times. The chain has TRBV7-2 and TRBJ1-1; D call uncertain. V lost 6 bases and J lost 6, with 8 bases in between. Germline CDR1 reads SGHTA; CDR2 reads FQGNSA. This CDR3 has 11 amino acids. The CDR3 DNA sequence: TGTGCCAGCAGTCCAAGGGCTGAAGCTTTCTTT. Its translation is CASSPRAEAFF.

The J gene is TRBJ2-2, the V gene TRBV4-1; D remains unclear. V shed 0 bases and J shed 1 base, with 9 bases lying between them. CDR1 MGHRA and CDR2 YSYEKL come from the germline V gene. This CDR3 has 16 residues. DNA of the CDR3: TGCGCCAGCAGCCAAGATCCGGCAGTGAACACCGGGGAGCTGTTTTTT. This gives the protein CASSQDPAVNTGELFF.

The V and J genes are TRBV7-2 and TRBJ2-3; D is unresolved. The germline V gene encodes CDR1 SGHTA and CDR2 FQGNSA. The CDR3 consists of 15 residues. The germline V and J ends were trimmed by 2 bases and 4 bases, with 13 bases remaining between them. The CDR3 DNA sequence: TGTGCCAGCAGCTTAATTACGCTTTCCTCAGATACGCAGTATTTT. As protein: CASSLITLSSDTQYF.

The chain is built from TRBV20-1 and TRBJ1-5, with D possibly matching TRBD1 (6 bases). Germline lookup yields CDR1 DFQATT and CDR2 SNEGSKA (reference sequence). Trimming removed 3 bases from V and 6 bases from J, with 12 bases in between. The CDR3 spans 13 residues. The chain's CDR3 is CSASPRGGQPQHF. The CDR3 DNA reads TGCAGTGCTAGCCCAAGAGGGGGTCAGCCCCAGCATTTT.

This CDR3 reads CASSSAEAWDYGYTF. The CDR3 DNA reads as TGTGCCAGCAGCTCCGCCGAGGCGTGGGACTATGGCTACACCTTC. The chain uses TRBV7-9 and TRBJ1-2; D gene ambiguous. Trimming stripped 4 bases from V and 3 bases from J, with 15 bases between. CDR3 length: 15 residues. From germline, CDR1 is SEHNR and CDR2 FQNEAQ (reference sequence).

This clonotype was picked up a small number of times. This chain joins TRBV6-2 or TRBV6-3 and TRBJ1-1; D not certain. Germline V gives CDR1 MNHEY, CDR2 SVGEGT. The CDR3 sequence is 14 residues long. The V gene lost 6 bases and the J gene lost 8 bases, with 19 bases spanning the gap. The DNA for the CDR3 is TGTGCCAGCAGGGAAGTAGTCTCGTCATCAGAAGCTTTCTTT. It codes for CASREVVSSSEAFF.

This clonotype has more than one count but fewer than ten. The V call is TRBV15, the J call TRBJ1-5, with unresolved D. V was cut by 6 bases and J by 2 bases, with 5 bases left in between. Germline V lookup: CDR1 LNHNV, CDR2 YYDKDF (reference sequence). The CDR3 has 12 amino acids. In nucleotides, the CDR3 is TGTGCCACCAGAGGCGGCAATCAGCCCCAGCATTTT. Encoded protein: CATRGGNQPQHF.

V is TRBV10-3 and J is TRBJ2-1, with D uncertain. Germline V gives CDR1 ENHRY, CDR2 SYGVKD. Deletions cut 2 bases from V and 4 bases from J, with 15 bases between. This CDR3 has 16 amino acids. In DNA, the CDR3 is TGTGCCATCAGTGAGGTTGCTAATGCTGATTACAATGAGCAGTTCTTC. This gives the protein CAISEVANADYNEQFF.

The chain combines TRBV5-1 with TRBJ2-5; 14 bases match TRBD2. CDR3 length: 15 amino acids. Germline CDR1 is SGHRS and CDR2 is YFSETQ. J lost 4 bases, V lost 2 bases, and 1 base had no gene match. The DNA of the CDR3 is TGCGCCAGCAGCTTCGGGACTAGCGGGAGAGAGACCCAGTACTTC. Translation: CASSFGTSGRETQYF.

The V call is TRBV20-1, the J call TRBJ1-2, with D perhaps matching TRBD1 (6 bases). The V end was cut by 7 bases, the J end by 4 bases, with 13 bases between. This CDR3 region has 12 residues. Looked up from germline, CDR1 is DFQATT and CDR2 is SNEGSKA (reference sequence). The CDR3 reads CSVYRAGYGYTF. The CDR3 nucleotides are TGCAGTGTTTACAGGGCCGGCTATGGCTACACCTTC.

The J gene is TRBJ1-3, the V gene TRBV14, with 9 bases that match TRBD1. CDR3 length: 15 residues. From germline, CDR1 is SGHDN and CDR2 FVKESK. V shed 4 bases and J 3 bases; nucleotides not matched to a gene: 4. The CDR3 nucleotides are TGTGCCAGCAGCCCCGGACAGGGGTATGGAAACACCATATATTTT. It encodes CASSPGQGYGNTIYF. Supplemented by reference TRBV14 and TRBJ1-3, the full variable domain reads EAGVTQFPSHSVIEKGQTVTLRCDPISGHDNLYWYRRVMGKEIKFLLHFVKESKQDESGMPNNRFLAERTGGTYSTLKVQPAELEDSGVYFCASSPGQGYGNTIYFGEGSWLTVV.

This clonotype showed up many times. CDR3 bases: TGCGCCAGCAGCGAGGGACCGACGAACACTGAAGCTTTCTTT. Protein: CASSEGPTNTEAFF. The gene calls are TRBV5-1 and TRBJ1-1; a weak D match, TRBD1 (5 bases). This CDR3 is built from 14 residues. Germline CDR1 and CDR2: SGHRS and YFSETQ. Trimming left V 4 bases short and J 1 base short, with 11 bases between.

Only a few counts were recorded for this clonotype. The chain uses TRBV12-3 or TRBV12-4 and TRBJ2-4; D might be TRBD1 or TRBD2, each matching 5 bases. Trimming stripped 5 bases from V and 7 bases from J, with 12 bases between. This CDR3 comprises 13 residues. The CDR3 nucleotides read TGTGCCAGCAGTCCCTGGGGCGGGAACATTCAGTACTTC. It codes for CASSPWGGNIQYF.